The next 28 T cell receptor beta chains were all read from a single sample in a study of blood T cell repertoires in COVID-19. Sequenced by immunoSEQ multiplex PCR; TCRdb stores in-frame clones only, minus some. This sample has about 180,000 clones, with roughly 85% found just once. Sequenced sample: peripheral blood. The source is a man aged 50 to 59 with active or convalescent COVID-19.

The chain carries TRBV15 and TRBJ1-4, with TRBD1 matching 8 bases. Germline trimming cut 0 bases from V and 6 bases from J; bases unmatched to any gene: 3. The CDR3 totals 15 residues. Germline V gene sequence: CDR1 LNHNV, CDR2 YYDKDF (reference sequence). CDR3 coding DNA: TGTGCCACCAGCAGAGATGTGACAGGGGATGAAAAACTGTTTTTT. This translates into CATSRDVTGDEKLFF.

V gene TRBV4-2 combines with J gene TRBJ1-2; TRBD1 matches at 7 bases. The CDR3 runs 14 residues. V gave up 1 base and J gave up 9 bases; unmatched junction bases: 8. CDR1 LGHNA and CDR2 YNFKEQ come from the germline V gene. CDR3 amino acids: CASSQVSDRERYTF. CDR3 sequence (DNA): TGTGCCAGCAGCCAAGTCTCCGACAGGGAACGCTACACCTTC.

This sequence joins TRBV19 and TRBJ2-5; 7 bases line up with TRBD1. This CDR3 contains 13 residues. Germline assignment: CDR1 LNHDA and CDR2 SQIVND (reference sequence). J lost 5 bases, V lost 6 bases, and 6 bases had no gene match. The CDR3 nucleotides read TGTGCCAGTAGACCAGGGGGATTTGAGACCCAGTACTTC. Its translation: CASRPGGFETQYF. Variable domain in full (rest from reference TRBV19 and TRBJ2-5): DGGITQSPKYLFRKEGQNVTLSCEQNLNHDAMYWYRQDPGQGLRLIYYSQIVNDFQKGDIAEGYSVSREKKESFPLTVTSAQKNPTAFYLCASRPGGFETQYFGPGTRLLVL.

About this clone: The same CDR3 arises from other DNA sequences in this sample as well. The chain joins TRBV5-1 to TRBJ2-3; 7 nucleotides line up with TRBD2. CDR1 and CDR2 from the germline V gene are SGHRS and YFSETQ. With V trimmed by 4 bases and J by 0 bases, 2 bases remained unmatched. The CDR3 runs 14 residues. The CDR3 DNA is TGCGCCAGCAGCATTAGCGGGAGCACAGATACGCAGTATTTT. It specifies CASSISGSTDTQYF.

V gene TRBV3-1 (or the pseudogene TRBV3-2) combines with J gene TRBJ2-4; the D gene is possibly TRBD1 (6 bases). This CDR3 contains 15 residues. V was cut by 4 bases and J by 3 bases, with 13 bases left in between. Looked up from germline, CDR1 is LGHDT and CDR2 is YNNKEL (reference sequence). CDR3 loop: CASSPAGTFKNIQYF. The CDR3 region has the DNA TGTGCCAGCAGCCCTGCCGGGACATTCAAAAACATTCAGTACTTC.

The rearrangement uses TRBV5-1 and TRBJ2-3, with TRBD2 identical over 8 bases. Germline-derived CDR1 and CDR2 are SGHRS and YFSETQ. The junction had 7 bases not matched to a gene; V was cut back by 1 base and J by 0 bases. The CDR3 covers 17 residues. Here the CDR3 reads CASSLRRIAGSTDTQYF. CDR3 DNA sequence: TGCGCCAGCAGCTTGAGGCGGATAGCGGGGAGCACAGATACGCAGTATTTT.

CDR3 DNA sequence: TGTGCCAGTAGACTAAACAGGGGTCAGGAGCCCCAGCATTTT. It codes for CASRLNRGQEPQHF. This chain connects TRBV19 to TRBJ1-5; 7 bases fit TRBD1. The CDR3 sequence is 14 residues long. Per germline, CDR1 LNHDA and CDR2 SQIVND (reference sequence). V dropped 6 bases and J dropped 8; count of bases not matched to a gene: 10.

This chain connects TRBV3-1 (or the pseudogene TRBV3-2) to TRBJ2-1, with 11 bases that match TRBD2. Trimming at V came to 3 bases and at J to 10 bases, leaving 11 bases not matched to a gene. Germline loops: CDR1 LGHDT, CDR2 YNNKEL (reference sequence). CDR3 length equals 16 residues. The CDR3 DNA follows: TGTGCCAGCAGCCAGAATATAGCGGGAGGGACAGAGGAGCAGTTCTTC. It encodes CASSQNIAGGTEEQFF.

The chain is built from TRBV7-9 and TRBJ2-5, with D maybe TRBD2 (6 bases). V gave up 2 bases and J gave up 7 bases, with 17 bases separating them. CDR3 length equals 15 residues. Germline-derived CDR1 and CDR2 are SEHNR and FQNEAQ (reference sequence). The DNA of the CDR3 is TGTGCCAGCAGCTTACTCGGGGGTCATTCGGGGACCCAGTACTTC. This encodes CASSLLGGHSGTQYF.

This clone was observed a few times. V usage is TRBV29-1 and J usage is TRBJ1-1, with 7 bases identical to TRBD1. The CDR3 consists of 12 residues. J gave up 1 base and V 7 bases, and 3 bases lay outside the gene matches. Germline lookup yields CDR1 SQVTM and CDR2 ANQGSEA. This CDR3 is CSGRQGNTEAFF. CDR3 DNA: TGCAGCGGTCGACAGGGGAACACTGAAGCTTTCTTT.

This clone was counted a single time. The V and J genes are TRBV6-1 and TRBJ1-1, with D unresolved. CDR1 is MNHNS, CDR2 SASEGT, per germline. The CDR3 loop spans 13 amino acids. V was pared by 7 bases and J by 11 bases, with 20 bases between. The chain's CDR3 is CASTPAASGWAFF. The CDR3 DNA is TGTGCCAGCACCCCCGCCGCCTCGGGATGGGCTTTCTTT.

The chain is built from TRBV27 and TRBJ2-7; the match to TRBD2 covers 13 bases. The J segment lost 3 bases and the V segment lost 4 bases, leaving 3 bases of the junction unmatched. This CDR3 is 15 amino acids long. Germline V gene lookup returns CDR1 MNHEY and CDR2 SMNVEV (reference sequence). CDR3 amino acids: CASSSRTSGSYEQYF. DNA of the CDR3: TGTGCCAGCAGTTCCCGGACTAGCGGGAGCTACGAGCAGTACTTC.

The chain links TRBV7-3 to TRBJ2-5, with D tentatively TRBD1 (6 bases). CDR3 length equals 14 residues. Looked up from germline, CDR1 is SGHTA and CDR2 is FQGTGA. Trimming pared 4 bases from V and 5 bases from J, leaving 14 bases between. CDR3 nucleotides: TGTGCCAGCAGCTCACAGGGTCCAGGGGAGACCCAGTACTTC. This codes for CASSSQGPGETQYF.

In DNA, the CDR3 is TGCAGCTATGGGGAGAACACAGATACGCAGTATTTT. Protein product: CSYGENTDTQYF. The chain couples TRBV29-1 to TRBJ2-3; D is possibly TRBD2 (5 bases). The germline V and J ends were trimmed by 8 bases and 2 bases, with 11 bases remaining between them. CDR1 is SQVTM, CDR2 ANQGSEA, per germline. There are 12 residues in the CDR3.

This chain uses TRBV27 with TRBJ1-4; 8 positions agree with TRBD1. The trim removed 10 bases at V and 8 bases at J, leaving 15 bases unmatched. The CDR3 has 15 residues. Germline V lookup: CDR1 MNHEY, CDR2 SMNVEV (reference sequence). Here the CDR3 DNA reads TGTGCCACCAAAGGGACCGGACAGGGAAGCGAAAAACTGTTTTTT. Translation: CATKGTGQGSEKLFF.

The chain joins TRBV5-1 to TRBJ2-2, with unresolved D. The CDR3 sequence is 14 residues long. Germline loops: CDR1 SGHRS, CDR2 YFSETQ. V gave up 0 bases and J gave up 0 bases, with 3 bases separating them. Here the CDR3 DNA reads TGCGCCAGCAGCTTGGTATCGAACACCGGGGAGCTGTTTTTT. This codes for CASSLVSNTGELFF.

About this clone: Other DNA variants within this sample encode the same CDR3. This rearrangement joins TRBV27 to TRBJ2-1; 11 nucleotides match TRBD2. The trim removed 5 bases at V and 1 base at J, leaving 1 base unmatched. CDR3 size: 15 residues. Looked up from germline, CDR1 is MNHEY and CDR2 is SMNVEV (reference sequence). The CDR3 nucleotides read TGTGCCAGCAGTCTAGCGGGGGGTTCCTACAATGAGCAGTTCTTC. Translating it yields CASSLAGGSYNEQFF.

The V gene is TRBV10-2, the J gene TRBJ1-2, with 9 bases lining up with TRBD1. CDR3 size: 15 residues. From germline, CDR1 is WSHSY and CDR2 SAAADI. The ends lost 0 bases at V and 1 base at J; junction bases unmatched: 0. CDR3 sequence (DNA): TGCGCCAGCAGTGAGTCGACAGGGGGTAACTATGGCTACACCTTC. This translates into CASSESTGGNYGYTF.

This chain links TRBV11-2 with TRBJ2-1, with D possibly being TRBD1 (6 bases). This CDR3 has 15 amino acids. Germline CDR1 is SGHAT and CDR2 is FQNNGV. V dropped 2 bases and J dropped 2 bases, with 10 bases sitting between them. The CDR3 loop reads CASSLSQGTYNEQFF. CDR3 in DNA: TGTGCCAGCAGCTTATCGCAGGGGACCTACAATGAGCAGTTCTTC.

The CDR3 DNA reads as TGTGCCAGCAGCCCTTCCCTGAGCTCTGGAAACACCATATATTTT. Translated, it gives CASSPSLSSGNTIYF. The chain recombines TRBV28 with TRBJ1-3; D is unresolved. V was clipped by 6 bases and J by 0 bases, with 12 bases between them. Germline loops: CDR1 MDHEN, CDR2 SYDVKM. This CDR3 contains 15 residues. Drawing the rest from reference TRBV28 and TRBJ1-3, the complete variable domain is DVKVTQSSRYLVKRTGEKVFLECVQDMDHENMFWYRQDPGLGLRLIYFSYDVKMKEKGDIPEGYSVSREKKERFSLILESASTNQTSMYLCASSPSLSSGNTIYFGEGSWLTVV.

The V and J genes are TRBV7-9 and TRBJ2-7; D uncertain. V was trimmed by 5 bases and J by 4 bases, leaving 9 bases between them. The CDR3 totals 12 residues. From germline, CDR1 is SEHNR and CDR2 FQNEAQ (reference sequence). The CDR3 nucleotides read TGTGCCAGCAGCCGAGTAGATTACGAGCAGTACTTC. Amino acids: CASSRVDYEQYF.

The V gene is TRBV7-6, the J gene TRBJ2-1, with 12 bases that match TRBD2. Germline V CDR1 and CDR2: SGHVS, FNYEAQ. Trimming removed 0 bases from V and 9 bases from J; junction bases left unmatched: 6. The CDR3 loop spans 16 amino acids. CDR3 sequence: CASSLALLAGGGEQFF. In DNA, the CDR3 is TGTGCCAGCAGCTTAGCGCTTCTAGCGGGAGGGGGTGAGCAGTTCTTC.

The CDR3 nucleotides read TGTGCCAGCAGCTTGGACAGGGGGATTGACAATCAGCCCCAGCATTTT. Translating it yields CASSLDRGIDNQPQHF. The V and J genes are TRBV5-4 and TRBJ1-5; 8 nucleotides agree with TRBD1. Germline CDR1 reads SGHNT; CDR2 reads YYREEE (reference sequence). This CDR3 is 16 amino acids long. The ends lost 0 bases at V and 3 bases at J; junction bases unmatched: 5.

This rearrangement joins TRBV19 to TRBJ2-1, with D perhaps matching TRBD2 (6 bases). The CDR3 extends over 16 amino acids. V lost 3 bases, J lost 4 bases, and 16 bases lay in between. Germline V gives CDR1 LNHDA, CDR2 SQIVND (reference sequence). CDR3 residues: CASSISTGTGYNEQFF. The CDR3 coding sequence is TGTGCCAGTAGTATCTCGACCGGGACTGGATACAATGAGCAGTTCTTC.

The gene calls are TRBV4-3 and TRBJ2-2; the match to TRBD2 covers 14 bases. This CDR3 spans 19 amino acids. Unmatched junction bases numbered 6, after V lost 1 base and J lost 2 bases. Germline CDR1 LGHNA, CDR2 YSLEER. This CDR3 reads CASSQALTSGGANTGELFF. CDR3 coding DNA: TGCGCCAGCAGCCAAGCCTTGACTAGCGGGGGGGCCAACACCGGGGAGCTGTTTTTT.

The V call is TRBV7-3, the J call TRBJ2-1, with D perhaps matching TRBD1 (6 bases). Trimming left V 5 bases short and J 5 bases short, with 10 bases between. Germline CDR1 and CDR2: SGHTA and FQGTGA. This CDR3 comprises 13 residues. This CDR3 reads CASSPGQNNEQFF. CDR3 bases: TGTGCCAGCAGCCCCGGACAGAACAATGAGCAGTTCTTC. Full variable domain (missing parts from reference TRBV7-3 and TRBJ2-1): GAGVSQTPSNKVTEKGKYVELRCDPISGHTALYWYRQSLGQGPEFLIYFQGTGAADDSGLPNDRFFAVRPEGSVSTLKIQRTERGDSAVYLCASSPGQNNEQFFGPGTRLTVL.

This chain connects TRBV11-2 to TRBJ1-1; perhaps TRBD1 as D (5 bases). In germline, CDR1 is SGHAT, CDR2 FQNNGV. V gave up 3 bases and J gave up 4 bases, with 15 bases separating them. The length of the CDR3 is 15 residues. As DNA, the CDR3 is TGTGCCAGCAGCTTGCATACCCCAGGGCTCACTGAAGCTTTCTTT. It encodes CASSLHTPGLTEAFF.

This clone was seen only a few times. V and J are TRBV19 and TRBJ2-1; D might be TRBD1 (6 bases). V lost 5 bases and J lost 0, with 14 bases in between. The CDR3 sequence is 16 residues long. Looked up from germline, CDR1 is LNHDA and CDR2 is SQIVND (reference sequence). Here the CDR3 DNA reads TGTGCCAGTAGTTCCTTAGACAGGAGCTCCTACAATGAGCAGTTCTTC. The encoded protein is CASSSLDRSSYNEQFF.